The TCR beta chain under discussion was sequenced for a study of shared clonotypes between healthy human individuals. Whole-study results and caveats: Sampling included only blood; tissue repertoires likely differ.

Concerning this clone itself: Its target is unknown.

Evenly divided among several immunoSEQ plates was the genomic DNA of each subset. Some 28,000 T cell genomes (about 0.2 ug DNA) went into each sorted-subset replicate. Profiling relied on immunoSEQ multiplex PCR, and the TCRdb table lists in-frame clones only, not all of them. The sample holds about 2.3 million clones, 85% to 95% seen once. This CDR3 is built from 14 residues. Germline CDR1 and CDR2: WNHNN and SYGVQD (reference sequence). V was pared by 2 bases and J by 6 bases, with 14 bases between. The clonotype comes from a man aged 18 to 29 in good health. Some clones in this sample may be carry-over from other donors' samples. The chain has TRBV10-1 and TRBJ2-7; tentative D call: TRBD2 (5 bases). The specimen sequenced was naive CD4+ T cells from PBMCs. The subset here: CD45RA+ positively selected. As DNA, the CDR3 is TGCGCCAGCAGTGAGAAGGGAGTCGACTCCGAGCAGTACTTC. It specifies CASSEKGVDSEQYF.